This T cell receptor beta chain is from a study of shared clonotypes between healthy human individuals. The study's findings and limits: There were few donors, and this limited the genetic and exposure-history diversity represented.

CDR1 is SNHLY, CDR2 FYNNEI, per germline. Trimming shortened V by 3 bases and J by 4 bases, and 12 bases separated the two germline ends. This CDR3 has 14 residues. Only in-frame clones appear in the TCRdb table, and some are missing; sequencing was by immunoSEQ multiplex PCR. Among roughly 2.5 million clones listed, over 85% were seen once. A note on this clone: What it binds is unknown.

Sequencing used naive CD4+ T cells sorted from blood. Subset reported: CD45RA+ positively selected. This receptor was identified in a young man in good health. The rearrangement joins TRBV2 to TRBJ2-5; no firm D call. CDR3 bases: TGTGCCAGCAGTGACGCTATCGGTCTAGAGACCCAGTACTTC. This sequence encodes CASSDAIGLETQYF.